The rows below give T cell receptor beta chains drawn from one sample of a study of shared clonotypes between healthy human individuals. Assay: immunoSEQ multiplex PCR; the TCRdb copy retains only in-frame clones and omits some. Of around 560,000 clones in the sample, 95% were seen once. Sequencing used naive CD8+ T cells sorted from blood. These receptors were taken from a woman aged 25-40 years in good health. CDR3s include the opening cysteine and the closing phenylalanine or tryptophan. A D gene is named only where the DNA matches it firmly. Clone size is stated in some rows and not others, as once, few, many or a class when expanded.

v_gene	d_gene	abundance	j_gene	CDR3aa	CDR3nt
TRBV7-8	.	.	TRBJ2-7	CASSPALPGEQYF	TGTGCCAGCAGCCCGGCCCTCCCGGGCGAGCAGTACTTC
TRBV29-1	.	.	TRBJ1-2	CSVESTGLGYGYTF	TGCAGCGTTGAATCCACAGGGCTCGGCTATGGCTACACCTTC
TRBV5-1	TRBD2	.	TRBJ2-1	CASSLLGLARNEQFF	TGCGCCAGCAGCTTGTTGGGACTAGCGCGAAATGAGCAGTTCTTC
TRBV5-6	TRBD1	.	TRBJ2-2	CASSSQSGQGPTGELFF	TGTGCCAGCAGCTCACAGTCGGGACAGGGACCCACCGGGGAGCTGTTTTTT
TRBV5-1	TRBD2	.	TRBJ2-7	CASSQSGTSGYEQYF	TGCGCCAGCAGCCAATCTGGGACTAGCGGATACGAGCAGTACTTC
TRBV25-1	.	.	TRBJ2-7	CASSERGRYEQYF	TGTGCCAGCAGTGAAAGGGGTCGCTACGAGCAGTACTTC
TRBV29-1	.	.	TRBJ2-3	CSVVVHDTFKADTQYF	TGCAGCGTTGTTGTACACGATACCTTTAAGGCAGATACGCAGTATTTT
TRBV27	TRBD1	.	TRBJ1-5	CASSSGQSTGRPQHF	TGTGCCAGCAGTTCGGGACAGAGTACCGGTCGGCCCCAGCATTTT
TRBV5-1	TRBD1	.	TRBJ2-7	CASSLDDRAREQYF	TGCGCCAGCAGCTTGGATGACAGGGCCCGCGAGCAGTACTTC
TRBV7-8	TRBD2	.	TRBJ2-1	CASSRPGLAGETYNEQFF	TGTGCCAGCAGCCGCCCGGGACTAGCGGGAGAGACCTACAATGAGCAGTTCTTC
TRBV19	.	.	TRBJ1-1	CASSIGGDTEAFF	TGTGCCAGTAGTATTGGGGGTGACACTGAAGCTTTCTTT
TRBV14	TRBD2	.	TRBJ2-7	CASSQVSGGPGEQYF	TGTGCCAGCAGCCAAGTATCGGGAGGGCCGGGGGAGCAGTACTTC
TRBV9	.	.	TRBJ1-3	CASSVESLGSSGNTIYF	TGTGCCAGCAGCGTAGAGTCCCTCGGGAGCTCTGGAAACACCATATATTTT
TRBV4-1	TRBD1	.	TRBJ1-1	CARFTGGLNTEAFF	TGCGCCCGTTTTACAGGGGGCTTGAACACTGAAGCTTTCTTT
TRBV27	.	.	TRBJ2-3	CASRRSRTDTQYF	TGTGCCAGCAGACGTTCACGCACAGATACGCAGTATTTT
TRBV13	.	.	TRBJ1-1	CASSLDGFMNTEAFF	TGTGCCAGCAGCTTGGACGGATTCATGAACACTGAAGCTTTCTTT
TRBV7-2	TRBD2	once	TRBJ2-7	CASSPTSGSHEQYF	TGTGCCAGCAGCCCAACTAGCGGGAGCCACGAGCAGTACTTC
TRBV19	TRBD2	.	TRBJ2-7	CASSIVAGAYEQYF	TGTGCCAGTAGTATCGTGGCGGGAGCCTACGAGCAGTACTTC
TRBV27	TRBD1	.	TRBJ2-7	CASSFDRAGEQYF	TGTGCCAGCAGTTTTGACAGGGCTGGCGAGCAGTACTTC
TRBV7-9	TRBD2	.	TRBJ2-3	CASTPVVGLAGPSTDTQYF	TGTGCCAGCACCCCCGTGGTGGGACTAGCGGGTCCTAGCACAGATACGCAGTATTTT
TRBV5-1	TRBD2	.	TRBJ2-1	CASSLAGSGSGNEQFF	TGCGCCAGCAGCTTGGCCGGGAGCGGGAGTGGTAATGAGCAGTTCTTC
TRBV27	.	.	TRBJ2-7	CASSLSLGHEQYF	TGTGCCAGCAGTTTATCACTGGGGCACGAGCAGTACTTC
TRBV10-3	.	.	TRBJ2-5	CAISTDNSKTQYF	TGTGCCATCAGTACGGACAACTCCAAGACCCAGTACTTC
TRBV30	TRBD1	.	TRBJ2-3	CAWSGGQGPDTQYF	TGTGCCTGGAGTGGGGGACAGGGGCCAGATACGCAGTATTTT
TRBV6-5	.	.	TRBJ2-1	CASGGRPEQFF	TGTGCCAGCGGCGGACGTCCTGAGCAGTTCTTC
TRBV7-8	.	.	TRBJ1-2	CASSLAGGSNYGYTF	TGTGCCAGCAGCTTAGCGGGGGGCAGTAACTATGGCTACACCTTC
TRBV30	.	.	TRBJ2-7	CAWSLLGSSYEQYF	TGTGCCTGGAGCCTGCTGGGTTCGAGCTACGAGCAGTACTTC
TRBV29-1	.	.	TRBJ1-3	CSDGPFSGNTIYF	TGCAGCGACGGACCTTTCTCTGGAAACACCATATATTTT
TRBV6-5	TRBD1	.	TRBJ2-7	CASSAGDSTIYEQYF	TGTGCCAGCAGTGCCGGGGACAGCACAATCTACGAGCAGTACTTC
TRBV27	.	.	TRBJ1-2	CASSSAGAYVGYTF	TGTGCCAGCAGTTCGGCGGGGGCTTATGTCGGCTACACCTTC
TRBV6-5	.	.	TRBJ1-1	CASTTLWGRTEAFF	TGTGCCAGCACCACCCTTTGGGGGAGGACTGAAGCTTTCTTT
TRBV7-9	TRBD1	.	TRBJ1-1	CASSGGQMNTEAFF	TGTGCCAGCAGCGGGGGACAGATGAACACTGAAGCTTTCTTT
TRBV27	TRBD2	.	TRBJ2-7	CASRGGTSYEQYF	TGTGCCAGCAGAGGCGGGACTAGCTACGAGCAGTACTTC
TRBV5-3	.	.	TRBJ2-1	CAIKAVLSSYNEQFF	TGTGCCATTAAAGCGGTCTTGAGCTCCTACAATGAGCAGTTCTTC
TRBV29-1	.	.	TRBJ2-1	CSVWPENEQFF	TGCAGCGTGTGGCCCGAAAATGAGCAGTTCTTC
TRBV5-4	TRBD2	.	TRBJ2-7	CASSLPGGPLEQYF	TGCGCCAGCAGCCTTCCGGGGGGTCCTCTCGAGCAGTACTTC
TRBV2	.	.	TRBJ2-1	CASSEGIGGAEQFF	TGTGCCAGCAGTGAAGGGATAGGGGGAGCTGAGCAGTTCTTC
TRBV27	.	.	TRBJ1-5	CASSLVPGFGNQPQHF	TGTGCCAGCAGTTTAGTTCCGGGGTTCGGCAATCAGCCCCAGCATTTT
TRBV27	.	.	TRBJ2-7	CASSFGGPMVTDEQYF	TGTGCCAGCAGTTTCGGGGGGCCCATGGTTACGGACGAGCAGTACTTC
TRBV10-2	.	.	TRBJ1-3	CASKGNTIYF	TGCGCCAGCAAAGGAAACACCATATATTTT
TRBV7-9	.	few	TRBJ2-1	CASSSTLYNEQFF	TGTGCCAGCAGCTCTACCCTCTACAATGAGCAGTTCTTC
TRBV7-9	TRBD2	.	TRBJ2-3	CASSSPILAGAPDTQYF	TGTGCCAGCAGCTCGCCCATTCTAGCGGGAGCTCCGGATACGCAGTATTTT
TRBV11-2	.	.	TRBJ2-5	CASSLEVSLQETQYF	TGTGCCAGCAGCTTAGAGGTCAGCCTCCAAGAGACCCAGTACTTC
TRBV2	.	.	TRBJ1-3	CASSGGRWGSGNTIYF	TGTGCCAGCAGTGGAGGCCGCTGGGGTAGTGGAAACACCATATATTTT
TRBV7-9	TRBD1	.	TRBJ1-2	CASSLGTGIPITNYGYTF	TGTGCCAGCAGCTTAGGGACAGGGATCCCAATTACTAACTATGGCTACACCTTC
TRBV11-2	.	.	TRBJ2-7	CASSPKPPEQYF	TGTGCCAGCAGTCCAAAACCCCCCGAGCAGTACTTC
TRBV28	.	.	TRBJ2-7	CASSGTTAYEQYF	TGTGCCAGCAGTGGGACAACCGCCTACGAGCAGTACTTC
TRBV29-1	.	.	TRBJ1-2	CSVEMEDSYGYTF	TGCAGCGTTGAAATGGAAGACAGCTATGGCTACACCTTC
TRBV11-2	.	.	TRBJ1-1	CASSFNAGASTEAFF	TGTGCCAGCAGCTTTAATGCGGGGGCGAGCACTGAAGCTTTCTTT
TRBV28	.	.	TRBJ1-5	CASSITSNQPQHF	TGTGCCAGCAGTATCACCAGCAATCAGCCCCAGCATTTT
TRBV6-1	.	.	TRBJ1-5	CASGGGQPQHF	TGTGCCAGCGGCGGGGGTCAGCCCCAGCATTTT
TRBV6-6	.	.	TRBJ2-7	CASSLWGATYEQYF	TGTGCCAGCAGTTTGTGGGGCGCCACGTACGAGCAGTACTTC
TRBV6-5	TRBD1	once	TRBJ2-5	CASSYGTGGKTQYF	TGTGCCAGCAGTTACGGGACAGGGGGGAAGACCCAGTACTTC
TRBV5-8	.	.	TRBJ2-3	CASSPEGGAVDTQYF	TGTGCCAGCAGCCCCGAAGGGGGGGCTGTAGATACGCAGTATTTT
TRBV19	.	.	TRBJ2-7	CASSILWGPPWEQYF	TGTGCCAGTAGTATTTTGTGGGGGCCTCCATGGGAGCAGTACTTC
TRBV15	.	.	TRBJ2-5	CATSTDREETQYF	TGTGCCACCAGCACGGACCGAGAAGAGACCCAGTACTTC
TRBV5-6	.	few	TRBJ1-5	CASSPSGTPWSNQPQHF	TGTGCCAGCAGCCCAAGCGGGACTCCGTGGAGCAATCAGCCCCAGCATTTT
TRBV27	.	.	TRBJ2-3	CASGLVHTDTQYF	TGTGCCAGCGGGCTGGTTCATACAGATACGCAGTATTTT
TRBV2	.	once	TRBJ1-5	CANRDVRTDSNQPQHF	TGTGCCAACCGGGACGTGCGGACCGATAGCAATCAGCCCCAGCATTTT